This T cell receptor (beta chain) was documented in a study of PD-L1 blockade in urothelial cancer. About the research overall: Blood analysis was done at 3 weeks (second dose) and 6 weeks after treatment began.

Locally advanced or metastatic urothelial carcinoma was diagnosed in the patients. Broader study findings: Below-median pretreatment blood TCR clonality predicted better survival.

Each PCR received spiked synthetic TCR analog templates. The data were produced by immunoSEQ multiplex PCR, yet TCRdb's version contains in-frame clones alone and is incomplete. The sample lists some 30,000 clones, more than 75% seen once, with 1.5% to 2% in the top ten. To note about this clone: The antigen is unknown.

This CDR3 region has 14 residues. The germline V gene encodes CDR1 SGHAT and CDR2 FQNNGV. V shed 4 bases and J shed 2 bases, with 11 bases lying between them. Here the sequenced sample was PBMCs, taken around atezolizumab (anti-PD-L1) treatment. The chain is built from TRBV11-2 and TRBJ1-1; D gene ambiguous. The clonotype was recovered from a man between 45 and 60 years old with urothelial cancer. This chain's CDR3 is CASSSRESNTEAFF. CDR3 in DNA: TGTGCCAGCAGCTCCCGAGAGAGTAACACTGAAGCTTTCTTT.